A single TCR beta chain is shown here with its context. The antigen remains undetermined. The sample originates from a study of cytomegalovirus exposure and HLA in healthy donors. Study-level results: Sequencing likely generated an artifact that appeared as a cluster of highly shared sequence variants. Researchers counted 180 or so TCR beta chains as cytomegalovirus-associated. Later work showed greater clonal expansion in HLA-associated TCR beta chains than in equally common others.

Trimming pared 7 bases from V and 4 bases from J, leaving 15 bases between. CDR1 is SGDLS and CDR2 is YYNGEE in the germline V gene. The CDR3 extends over 14 amino acids. PCR amplification relied on 60 Vbeta primers (plus 13 Jbeta primers). TCRdb's table, derived via immunoSEQ multiplex PCR, lists solely in-frame clones and lacks some. Here the sample spans about 150,000 clones, around 79% being singletons. This clonotype was obtained from a male donor in good health and CMV-seronegative. The J gene is TRBJ2-1, the V gene TRBV9, with D possibly matching TRBD2 (7 bases). What was sequenced was PBMCs. CDR3 amino acids: CASSPGGPYNEQFF. CDR3 DNA: TGTGCCAGCTCACCCGGGGGGCCTTACAATGAGCAGTTCTTC.